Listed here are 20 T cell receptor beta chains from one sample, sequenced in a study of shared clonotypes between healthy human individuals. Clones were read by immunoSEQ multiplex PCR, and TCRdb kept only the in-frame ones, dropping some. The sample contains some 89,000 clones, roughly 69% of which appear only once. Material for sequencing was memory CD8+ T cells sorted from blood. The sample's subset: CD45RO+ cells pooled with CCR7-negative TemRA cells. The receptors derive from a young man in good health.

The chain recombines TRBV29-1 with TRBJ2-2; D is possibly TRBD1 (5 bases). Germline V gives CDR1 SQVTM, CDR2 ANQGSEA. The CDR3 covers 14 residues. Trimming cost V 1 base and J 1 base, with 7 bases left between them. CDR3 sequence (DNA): TGCAGCGTTGAAGGCGGACAGAACACCGGGGAGCTGTTTTTT. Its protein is CSVEGGQNTGELFF.

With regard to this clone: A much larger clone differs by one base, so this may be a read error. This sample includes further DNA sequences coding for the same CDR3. CDR3 in amino acids: CASSAQGGDTQYF. CDR3 nucleotide sequence: TGTGCCAGCAGCGCGCAGGGTGGGGATACGCAGTATTTT. The chain has TRBV7-9 and TRBJ2-3; possibly TRBD1 for D (5 bases). V was cut by 5 bases and J by 6 bases, with 12 bases left in between. Looked up from germline, CDR1 is SEHNR and CDR2 is FQNEAQ (reference sequence). The CDR3 runs 13 residues.

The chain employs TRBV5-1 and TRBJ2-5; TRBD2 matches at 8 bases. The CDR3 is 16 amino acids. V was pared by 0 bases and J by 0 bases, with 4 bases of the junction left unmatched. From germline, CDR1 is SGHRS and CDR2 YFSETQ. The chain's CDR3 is CASSLAMTSDQETQYF. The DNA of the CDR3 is TGCGCCAGCAGCTTGGCGATGACTAGCGACCAAGAGACCCAGTACTTC.

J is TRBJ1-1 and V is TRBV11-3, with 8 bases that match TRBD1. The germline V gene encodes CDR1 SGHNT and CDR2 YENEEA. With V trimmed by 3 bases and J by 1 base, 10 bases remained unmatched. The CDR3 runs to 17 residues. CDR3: CASSLTSGGGPNTEAFF. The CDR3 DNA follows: TGTGCCAGCAGCTTGACTTCAGGGGGCGGGCCGAACACTGAAGCTTTCTTT.

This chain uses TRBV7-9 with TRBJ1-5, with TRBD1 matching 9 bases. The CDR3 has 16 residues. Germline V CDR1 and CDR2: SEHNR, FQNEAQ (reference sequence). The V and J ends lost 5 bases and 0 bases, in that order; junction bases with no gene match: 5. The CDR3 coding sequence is TGTGCCAGCAGCCGCGACAGGGGGAATAGCAATCAGCCCCAGCATTTT. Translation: CASSRDRGNSNQPQHF.

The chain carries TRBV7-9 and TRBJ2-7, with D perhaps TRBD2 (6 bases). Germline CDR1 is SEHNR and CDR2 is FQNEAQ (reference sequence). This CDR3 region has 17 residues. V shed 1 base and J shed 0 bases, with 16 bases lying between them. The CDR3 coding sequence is TGTGCCAGCAGCTTAGGTAGACTAGATATCCCCTCCTACGAGCAGTACTTC. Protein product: CASSLGRLDIPSYEQYF.

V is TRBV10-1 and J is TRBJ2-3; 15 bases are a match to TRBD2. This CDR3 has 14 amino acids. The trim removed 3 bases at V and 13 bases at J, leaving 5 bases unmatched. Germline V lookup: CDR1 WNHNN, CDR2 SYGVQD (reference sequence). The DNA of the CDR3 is TGCGCCAGCAGTGAAGGACTAGCGGGAGGGCCGAAGTATTTT. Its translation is CASSEGLAGGPKYF.

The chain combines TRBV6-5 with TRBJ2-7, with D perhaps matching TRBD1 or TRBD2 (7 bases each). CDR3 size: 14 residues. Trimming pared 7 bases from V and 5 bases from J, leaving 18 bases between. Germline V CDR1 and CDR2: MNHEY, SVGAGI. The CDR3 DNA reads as TGTGCCAGCATCCCAGGGGGGGGTAAGAACGAGCAGTACTTC. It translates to CASIPGGGKNEQYF.

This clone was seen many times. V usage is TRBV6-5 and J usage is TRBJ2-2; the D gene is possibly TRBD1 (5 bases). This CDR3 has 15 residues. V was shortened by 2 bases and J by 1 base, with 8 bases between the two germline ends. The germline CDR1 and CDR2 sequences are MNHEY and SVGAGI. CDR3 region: CASSYLTGNTGELFF. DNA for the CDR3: TGTGCCAGCAGTTACCTTACAGGGAACACCGGGGAGCTGTTTTTT.

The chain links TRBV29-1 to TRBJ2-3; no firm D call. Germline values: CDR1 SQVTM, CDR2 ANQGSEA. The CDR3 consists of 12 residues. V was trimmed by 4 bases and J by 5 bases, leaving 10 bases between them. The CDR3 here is CSVASGKDTQYF. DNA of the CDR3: TGCAGCGTTGCTAGTGGCAAAGATACGCAGTATTTT.

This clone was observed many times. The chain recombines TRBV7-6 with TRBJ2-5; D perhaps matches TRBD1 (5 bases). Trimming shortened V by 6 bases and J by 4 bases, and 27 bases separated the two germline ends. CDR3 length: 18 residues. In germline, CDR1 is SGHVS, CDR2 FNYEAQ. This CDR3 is CASSYIRGGQGPSETQYF. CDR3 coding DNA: TGTGCCAGCAGTTATATTAGGGGTGGTCAAGGGCCATCAGAGACCCAGTACTTC.

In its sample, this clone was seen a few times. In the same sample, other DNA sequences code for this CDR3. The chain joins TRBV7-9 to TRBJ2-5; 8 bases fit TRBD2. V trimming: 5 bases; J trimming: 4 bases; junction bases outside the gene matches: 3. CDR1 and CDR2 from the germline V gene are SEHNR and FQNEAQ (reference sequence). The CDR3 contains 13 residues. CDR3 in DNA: TGTGCCAGCAGCCGGGAGGGCGGAGAGACCCAGTACTTC. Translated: CASSREGGETQYF.

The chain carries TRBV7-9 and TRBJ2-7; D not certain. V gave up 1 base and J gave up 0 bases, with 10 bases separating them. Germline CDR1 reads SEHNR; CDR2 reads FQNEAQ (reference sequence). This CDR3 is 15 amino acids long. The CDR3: CASSLGSQISYEQYF. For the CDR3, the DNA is TGTGCCAGCAGCTTAGGTTCGCAGATCTCCTACGAGCAGTACTTC.

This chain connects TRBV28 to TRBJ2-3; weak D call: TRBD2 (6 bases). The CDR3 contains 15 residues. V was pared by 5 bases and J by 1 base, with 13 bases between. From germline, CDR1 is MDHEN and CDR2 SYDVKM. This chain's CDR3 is CASSIRGGGTDTQYF. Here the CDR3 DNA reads TGTGCCAGCAGTATAAGGGGAGGCGGCACAGATACGCAGTATTTT.

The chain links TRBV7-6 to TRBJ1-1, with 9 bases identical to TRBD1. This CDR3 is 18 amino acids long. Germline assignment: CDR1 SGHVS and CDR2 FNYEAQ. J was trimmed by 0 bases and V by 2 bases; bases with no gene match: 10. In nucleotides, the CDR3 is TGTGCCAGCAGCTTAATGTGTCGGGACAGGGTTCTGAACACTGAAGCTTTCTTT. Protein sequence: CASSLMCRDRVLNTEAFF.

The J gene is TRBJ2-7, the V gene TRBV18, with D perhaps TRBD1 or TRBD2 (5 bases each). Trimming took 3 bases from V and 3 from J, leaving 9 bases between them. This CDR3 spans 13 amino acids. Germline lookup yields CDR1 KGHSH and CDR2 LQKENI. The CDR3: CASSPGTYYEQYF. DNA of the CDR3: TGTGCCAGCTCACCGGGGACCTACTACGAGCAGTACTTC.

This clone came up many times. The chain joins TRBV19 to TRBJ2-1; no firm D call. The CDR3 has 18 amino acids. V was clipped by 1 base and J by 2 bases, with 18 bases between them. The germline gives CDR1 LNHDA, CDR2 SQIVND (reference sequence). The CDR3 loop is CASSIVIDKKTPYNEQFF. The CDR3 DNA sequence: TGTGCCAGTAGTATAGTAATTGACAAAAAAACCCCCTACAATGAGCAGTTCTTC.

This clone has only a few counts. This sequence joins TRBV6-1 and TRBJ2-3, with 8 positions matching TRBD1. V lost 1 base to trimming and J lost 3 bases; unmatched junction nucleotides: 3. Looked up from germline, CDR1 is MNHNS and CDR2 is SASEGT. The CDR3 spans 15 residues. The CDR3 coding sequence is TGTGCCAGCAGTGAAGGGACAGGGATAACAGATACGCAGTATTTT. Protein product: CASSEGTGITDTQYF.

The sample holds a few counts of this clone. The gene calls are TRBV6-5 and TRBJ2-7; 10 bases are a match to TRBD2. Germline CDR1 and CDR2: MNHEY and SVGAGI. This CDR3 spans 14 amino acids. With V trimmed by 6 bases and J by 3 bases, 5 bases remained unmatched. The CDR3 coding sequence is TGTGCCAGCAGACGAAGGACTAGCGGCTACGAGCAGTACTTC. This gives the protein CASRRRTSGYEQYF.

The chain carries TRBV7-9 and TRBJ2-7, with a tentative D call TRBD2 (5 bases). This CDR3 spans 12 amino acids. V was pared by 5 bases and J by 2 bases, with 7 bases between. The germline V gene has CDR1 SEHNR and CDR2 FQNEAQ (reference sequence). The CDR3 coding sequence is TGTGCCAGCAGCGCCGGGGCCTACGAGCAGTACTTC. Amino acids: CASSAGAYEQYF.